These 7 T cell receptor beta chains originate from one sample sequenced in a study of blood T cell repertoires in COVID-19. Sequencing used immunoSEQ multiplex PCR; TCRdb keeps in-frame clones, though not all of them. The sample contains 200,000 to 250,000 clones, almost 90% of which appear only once. Sequenced sample: PBMCs or T cells enriched from blood (not recorded which). These receptors came from a woman aged 50 to 60 with acute COVID-19.

The J gene is TRBJ1-5, the V gene TRBV28; D might be TRBD1 (5 bases). The CDR3 spans 16 residues. The V and J ends lost 3 bases and 9 bases respectively, with 21 bases between them. CDR1 and CDR2 (germline): MDHEN, SYDVKM. The CDR3 DNA follows: TGTGCCAGCAGTTTTTATACTGCGACAGCCCAAAGGCCCCAGCATTTT. Encoded protein: CASSFYTATAQRPQHF.

The V and J genes are TRBV6-5 and TRBJ2-3; 10 bases fit TRBD2. The CDR3 has 15 amino acids. CDR1 MNHEY and CDR2 SVGAGI come from the germline V gene. V was pared by 5 bases and J by 9 bases, with 11 bases of the junction left unmatched. The CDR3 sequence: CASSPSAGGRGTQYF. DNA of the CDR3: TGTGCCAGCAGTCCTTCAGCGGGAGGGCGAGGCACGCAGTATTTT.

V is TRBV27 and J is TRBJ2-7; D is unresolved. The V end lost 2 bases, the J end lost 3 bases, and 11 bases lay between the germline ends. Per germline, CDR1 MNHEY and CDR2 SMNVEV (reference sequence). The CDR3 totals 14 residues. The CDR3 spells CASSLVAGIYEQYF. The CDR3 DNA is TGTGCCAGCAGTTTAGTGGCAGGAATCTACGAGCAGTACTTC.

This sequence joins TRBV5-1 and TRBJ2-5, with TRBD1 matching 12 bases. Per the germline V gene, CDR1 is SGHRS and CDR2 is YFSETQ. V lost 3 bases and J lost 5; bases outside the gene matches: 8. The CDR3 sequence is 16 residues long. For the CDR3, the DNA is TGCGCCAGCAGCTCCCTAGGGACAGGGGGCCGGGAGACCCAGTACTTC. Translated, it gives CASSSLGTGGRETQYF.

This rearrangement joins TRBV30 to TRBJ1-5; 7 bases agree with TRBD1. V shed 1 base and J 4 bases; nucleotides not matched to a gene: 7. The CDR3 sequence is 15 residues long. Per the germline V gene, CDR1 is GTSNPN and CDR2 is SVGIG (reference sequence). The CDR3 sequence: CAWSEGQATNQPQHF. For the CDR3, the DNA is TGTGCCTGGAGTGAAGGACAGGCCACAAATCAGCCCCAGCATTTT. Using reference TRBV30 and TRBJ1-5 for the parts outside the CDR3, the full variable domain is SQTIHQWPATLVQPVGSPLSLECTVEGTSNPNLYWYRQAAGRGLQLLFYSVGIGQISSEVPQNLSASRPQDRQFILSSKKLLLSDSGFYLCAWSEGQATNQPQHFGDGTRLSIL.

The CDR3 here is CASSLDLRQGGNTIYF. The CDR3 DNA sequence: TGTGCCAGCAGCTTAGACCTTAGACAGGGAGGAAACACCATATATTTT. The V gene is TRBV11-2, the J gene TRBJ1-3; 7 positions match TRBD1. The CDR3 loop spans 16 amino acids. Germline CDR1 is SGHAT and CDR2 is FQNNGV. V dropped 0 bases and J dropped 4; count of bases not matched to a gene: 6.

This chain uses TRBV21-1 with TRBJ1-6; the table's D call of TRBD1 was not tested on the DNA. TRBV21-1 is given as a pseudogene. This CDR3 is built from 12 residues. The CDR3 nucleotides read TGTGCCAGCGACAGCCCTAATTCACCCCTCCACTTT. The encoded protein is CASDSPNSPLHF.